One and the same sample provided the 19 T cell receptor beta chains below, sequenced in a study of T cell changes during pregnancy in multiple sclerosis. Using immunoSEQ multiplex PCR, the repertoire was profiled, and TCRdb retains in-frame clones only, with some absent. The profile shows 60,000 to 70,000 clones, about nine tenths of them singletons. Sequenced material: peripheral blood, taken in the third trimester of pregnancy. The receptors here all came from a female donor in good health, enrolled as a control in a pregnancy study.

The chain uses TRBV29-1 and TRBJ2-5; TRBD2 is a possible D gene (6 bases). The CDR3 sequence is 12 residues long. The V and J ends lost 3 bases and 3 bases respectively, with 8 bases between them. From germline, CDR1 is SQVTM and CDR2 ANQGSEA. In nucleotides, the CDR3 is TGCAGCGTTGACCGGACTAAAGAGACCCAGTACTTC. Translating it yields CSVDRTKETQYF.

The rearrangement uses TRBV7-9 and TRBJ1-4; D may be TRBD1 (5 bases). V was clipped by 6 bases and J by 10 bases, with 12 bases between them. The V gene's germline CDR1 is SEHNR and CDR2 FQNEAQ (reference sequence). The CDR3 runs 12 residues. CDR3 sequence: CASSGGEGKLFF. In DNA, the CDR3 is TGTGCCAGCAGTGGGGGGGAAGGAAAACTGTTTTTT.

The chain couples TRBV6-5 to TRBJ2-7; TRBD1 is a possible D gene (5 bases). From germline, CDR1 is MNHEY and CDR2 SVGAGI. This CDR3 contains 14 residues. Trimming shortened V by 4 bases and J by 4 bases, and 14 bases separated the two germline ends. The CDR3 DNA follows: TGTGCCAGCAGTTCCGCCGGGCAGGGATACGAGCAGTACTTC. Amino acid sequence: CASSSAGQGYEQYF.

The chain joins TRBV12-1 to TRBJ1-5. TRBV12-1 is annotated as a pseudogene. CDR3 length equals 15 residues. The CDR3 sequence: CASSFREASNQPQHF. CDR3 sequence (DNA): TGTGCCAGCAGCTTTAGGGAGGCGAGCAATCAGCCCCAGCATTTT.

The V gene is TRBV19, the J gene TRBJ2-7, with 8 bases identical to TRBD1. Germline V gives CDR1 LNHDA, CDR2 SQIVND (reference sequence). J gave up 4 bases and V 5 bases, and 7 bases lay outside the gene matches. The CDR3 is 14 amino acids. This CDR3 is CASSPRTGQYEQYF. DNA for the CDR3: TGTGCCAGTAGTCCCCGGACAGGGCAGTACGAGCAGTACTTC.

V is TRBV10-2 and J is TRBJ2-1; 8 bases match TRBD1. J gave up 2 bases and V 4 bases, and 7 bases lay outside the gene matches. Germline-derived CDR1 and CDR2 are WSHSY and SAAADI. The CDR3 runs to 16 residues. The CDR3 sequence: CASSGPGQVAYNEQFF. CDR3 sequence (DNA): TGCGCCAGCAGTGGCCCGGGACAGGTCGCCTACAATGAGCAGTTCTTC.

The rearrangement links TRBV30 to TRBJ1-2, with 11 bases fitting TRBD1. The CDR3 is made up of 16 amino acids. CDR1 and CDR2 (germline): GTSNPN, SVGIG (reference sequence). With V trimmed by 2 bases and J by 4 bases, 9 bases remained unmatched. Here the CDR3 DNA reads TGTGCCTGGAGTCGTTCCCGGGACAGGGGGGTCTATGGCTACACCTTC. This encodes CAWSRSRDRGVYGYTF.

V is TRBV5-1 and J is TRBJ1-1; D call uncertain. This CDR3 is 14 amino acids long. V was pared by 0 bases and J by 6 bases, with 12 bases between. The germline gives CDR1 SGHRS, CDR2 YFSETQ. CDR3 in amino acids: CASSLGHPGAEAFF. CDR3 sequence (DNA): TGCGCCAGCAGCTTGGGACATCCCGGCGCTGAAGCTTTCTTT.

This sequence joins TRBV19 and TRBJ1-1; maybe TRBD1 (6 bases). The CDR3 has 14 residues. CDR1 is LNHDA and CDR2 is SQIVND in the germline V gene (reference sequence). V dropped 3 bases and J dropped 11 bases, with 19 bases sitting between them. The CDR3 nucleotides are TGTGCCAGTAGTATCGGACAGAATAACGTTGGGGCTTTCTTT. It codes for CASSIGQNNVGAFF. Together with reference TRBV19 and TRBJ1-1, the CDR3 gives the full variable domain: DGGITQSPKYLFRKEGQNVTLSCEQNLNHDAMYWYRQDPGQGLRLIYYSQIVNDFQKGDIAEGYSVSREKKESFPLTVTSAQKNPTAFYLCASSIGQNNVGAFFGQGTRLTVV.

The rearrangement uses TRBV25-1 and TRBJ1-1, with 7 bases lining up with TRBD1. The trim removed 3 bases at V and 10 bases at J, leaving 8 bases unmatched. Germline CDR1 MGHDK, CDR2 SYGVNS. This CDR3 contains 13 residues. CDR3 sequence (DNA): TGTGCCAGCAGTGAGGCGACAGGGTCGGGAGCTTTCTTT. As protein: CASSEATGSGAFF.

The DNA for the CDR3 is TGTGCCAGCATTGCCTCGCTCAGCGAGCAGTACTTC. Translating gives CASIASLSEQYF. The gene calls are TRBV6-1 and TRBJ2-7; no clear D gene. V lost 7 bases and J 6 bases, leaving 13 bases between the germline ends. CDR3 size: 12 residues. Germline V gives CDR1 MNHNS, CDR2 SASEGT.

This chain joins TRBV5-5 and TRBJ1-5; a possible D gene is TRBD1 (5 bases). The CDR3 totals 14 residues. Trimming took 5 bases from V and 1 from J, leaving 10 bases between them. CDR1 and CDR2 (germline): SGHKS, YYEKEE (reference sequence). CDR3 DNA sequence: TGTGCCAGCAGGCCGGGACTGAGCAATCAGCCCCAGCATTTT. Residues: CASRPGLSNQPQHF.

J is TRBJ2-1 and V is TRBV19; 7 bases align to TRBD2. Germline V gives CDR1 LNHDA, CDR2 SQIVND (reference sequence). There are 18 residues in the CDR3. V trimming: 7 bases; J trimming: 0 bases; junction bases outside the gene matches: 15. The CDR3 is CASTPGASGLNSYNEQFF. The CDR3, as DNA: TGTGCCAGTACCCCCGGGGCTAGCGGACTAAACTCCTACAATGAGCAGTTCTTC.

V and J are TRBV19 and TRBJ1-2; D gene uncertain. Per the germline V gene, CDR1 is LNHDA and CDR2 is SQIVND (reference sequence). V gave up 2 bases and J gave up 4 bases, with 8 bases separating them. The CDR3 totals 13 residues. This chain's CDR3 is CASSIWAFYGYTF. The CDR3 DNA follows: TGTGCCAGTAGTATATGGGCGTTCTATGGCTACACCTTC.

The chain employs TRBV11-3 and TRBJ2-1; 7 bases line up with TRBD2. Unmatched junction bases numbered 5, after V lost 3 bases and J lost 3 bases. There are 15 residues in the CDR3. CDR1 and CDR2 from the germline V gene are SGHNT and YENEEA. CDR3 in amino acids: CASSLWAGVYNEQFF. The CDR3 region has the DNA TGTGCCAGCAGCTTGTGGGCGGGAGTCTACAATGAGCAGTTCTTC.

The CDR3 nucleotides read TGTGCCAGCAGCCAAGATAACAGTAGGACCTACGAGCAGTACTTC. As protein: CASSQDNSRTYEQYF. This chain uses TRBV4-2 with TRBJ2-7; D is uncertain. The germline CDR1 and CDR2 sequences are LGHNA and YNFKEQ. The length of the CDR3 is 15 residues. The V end lost 0 bases, the J end lost 2 bases, and 11 bases lay between the germline ends.

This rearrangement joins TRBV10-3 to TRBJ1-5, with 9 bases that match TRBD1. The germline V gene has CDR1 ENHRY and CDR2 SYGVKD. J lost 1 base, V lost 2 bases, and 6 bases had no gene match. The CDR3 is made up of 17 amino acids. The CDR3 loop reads CAISEGQGMGSNQPQHF. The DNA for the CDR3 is TGTGCCATCAGTGAGGGACAGGGGATGGGAAGCAATCAGCCCCAGCATTTT.

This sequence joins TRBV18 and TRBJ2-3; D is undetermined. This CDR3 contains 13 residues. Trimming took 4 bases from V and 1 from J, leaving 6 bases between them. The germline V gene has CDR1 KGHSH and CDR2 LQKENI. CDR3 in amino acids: CASSLLRTDTQYF. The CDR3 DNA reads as TGTGCCAGCTCACTTCTTCGCACAGATACGCAGTATTTT. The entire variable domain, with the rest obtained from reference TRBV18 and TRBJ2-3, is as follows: NAGVMQNPRHLVRRRGQEARLRCSPMKGHSHVYWYRQLPEEGLKFMVYLQKENIIDESGMPKERFSAEFPKEGPSILRIQQVVRGDSAAYFCASSLLRTDTQYFGPGTRLTVL.

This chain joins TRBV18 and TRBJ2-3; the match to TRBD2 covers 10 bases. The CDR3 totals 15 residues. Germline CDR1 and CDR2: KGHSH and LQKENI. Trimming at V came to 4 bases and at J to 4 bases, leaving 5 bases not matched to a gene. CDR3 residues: CASSRGTSVPDTQYF. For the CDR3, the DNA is TGTGCCAGCTCACGTGGGACTAGCGTTCCAGATACGCAGTATTTT. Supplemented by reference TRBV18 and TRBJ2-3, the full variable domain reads NAGVMQNPRHLVRRRGQEARLRCSPMKGHSHVYWYRQLPEEGLKFMVYLQKENIIDESGMPKERFSAEFPKEGPSILRIQQVVRGDSAAYFCASSRGTSVPDTQYFGPGTRLTVL.